What follows are 27 T cell receptor beta chains derived from one specimen sequenced in a study of blood T cell repertoires in COVID-19. Sequencing used immunoSEQ multiplex PCR; TCRdb keeps in-frame clones, though not all of them. The sample includes 65,000 to 70,000 clones, approximately 83% of them seen just once. The source material was peripheral blood. These receptors all come from a man aged 35-49 years with COVID-19, enrolled during active disease.

This chain links TRBV27 with TRBJ2-3; a possible D gene is TRBD2 (5 bases). This CDR3 is 13 amino acids long. Deletions cut 5 bases from V and 8 bases from J, with 14 bases between. From germline, CDR1 is MNHEY and CDR2 SMNVEV (reference sequence). CDR3 amino acids: CASSNRVTSTQYF. The DNA of the CDR3 is TGTGCCAGCAGTAACCGGGTTACTAGTACGCAGTATTTT.

The chain links TRBV30 to TRBJ1-1, with a weak D call TRBD1 (5 bases). Trimming removed 0 bases from V and 0 bases from J, with 14 bases in between. This CDR3 spans 16 amino acids. Germline V gene lookup returns CDR1 GTSNPN and CDR2 SVGIG (reference sequence). DNA for the CDR3: TGTGCCTGGAGTGTACAGCCCCAGGGCTTGAACACTGAAGCTTTCTTT. The encoded protein is CAWSVQPQGLNTEAFF.

The J gene is TRBJ2-6, the V gene TRBV3-1 (or the pseudogene TRBV3-2); D gene ambiguous. V lost 4 bases and J 4 bases, leaving 11 bases between the germline ends. Per the germline V gene, CDR1 is LGHDT and CDR2 is YNNKEL (reference sequence). The CDR3 contains 15 residues. The CDR3 sequence: CASSPSSSGANVLTF. The CDR3 DNA reads as TGTGCCAGCAGCCCCTCCTCCTCCGGGGCCAACGTCCTGACTTTC.

This clone has a handful of counts. The chain carries TRBV19 and TRBJ2-2, with TRBD2 identical over 7 bases. V lost 3 bases and J lost 4; bases outside the gene matches: 5. The CDR3 runs to 15 residues. Germline V gene data show CDR1 as LNHDA and CDR2 as SQIVND (reference sequence). The CDR3 spells CASSMSGATTGELFF. CDR3 in DNA: TGTGCCAGTAGTATGAGCGGGGCGACCACCGGGGAGCTGTTTTTT. The full variable domain, rest sourced from reference TRBV19 and TRBJ2-2, is DGGITQSPKYLFRKEGQNVTLSCEQNLNHDAMYWYRQDPGQGLRLIYYSQIVNDFQKGDIAEGYSVSREKKESFPLTVTSAQKNPTAFYLCASSMSGATTGELFFGEGSRLTVL.

This chain joins TRBV30 and TRBJ1-6, with 8 bases fitting TRBD1. Unmatched junction bases numbered 12, after V lost 5 bases and J lost 9 bases. CDR3 length: 15 amino acids. Germline lookup yields CDR1 GTSNPN and CDR2 SVGIG (reference sequence). The CDR3 reads CAWGRGQGGGSPLHF. The CDR3 region has the DNA TGTGCCTGGGGGAGAGGACAGGGAGGGGGTTCACCCCTCCACTTT.

CDR3 nucleotides: TGTGCCAGCAGTGAGTCGGGACTCCCCCTCAATGAGCAGTTCTTC. As protein: CASSESGLPLNEQFF. The rearrangement links TRBV6-4 to TRBJ2-1, with a weak D call TRBD2 (6 bases). CDR3 length: 15 residues. Germline V gene data show CDR1 as MRHNA and CDR2 as SNTAGT. The V end lost 3 bases, the J end lost 6 bases, and 15 bases lay between the germline ends.

The gene calls are TRBV7-7 and TRBJ2-3; 10 bases map to TRBD2. V was clipped by 2 bases and J by 0 bases; unmatched bases: 2. CDR3 size: 16 residues. Germline CDR1 reads SSHAT; CDR2 reads FNYEAQ (reference sequence). The CDR3 loop reads CASSLLAGDSTDTQYF. In nucleotides, the CDR3 is TGTGCCAGCAGCTTACTAGCGGGGGACAGCACAGATACGCAGTATTTT.

V is TRBV18 and J is TRBJ1-4; no definite D call. The CDR3 is 13 residues long. Germline-derived CDR1 and CDR2 are KGHSH and LQKENI. With 0 bases removed from V and 8 bases from J, the gap between germline ends came to 7 bases. The CDR3 DNA is TGTGCCAGCTCACCACCTGAGGTCGAAAAACTGTTTTTT. Amino acids: CASSPPEVEKLFF.

V usage is TRBV27 and J usage is TRBJ1-2; TRBD1 matches 7 bases. The CDR3 consists of 15 residues. Germline loops: CDR1 MNHEY, CDR2 SMNVEV (reference sequence). The V and J ends lost 6 bases and 4 bases, in that order; junction bases with no gene match: 11. The CDR3 bases are TGTGCCAGCAGCCTACGACAGGGAGATCGCTATGGCTACACCTTC. This translates into CASSLRQGDRYGYTF.

With respect to this clone: This same CDR3 is encoded by further DNA sequences in the sample. The chain links TRBV4-1 to TRBJ2-2; the match to TRBD2 covers 8 bases. V shed 0 bases, J shed 2 bases, and the junction held 5 bases outside the gene matches. The CDR3 has 17 residues. Germline CDR1 and CDR2: MGHRA and YSYEKL. The CDR3 DNA sequence: TGCGCCAGCAGCCAAGATACCGGGGGGGCTAACACCGGGGAGCTGTTTTTT. It encodes CASSQDTGGANTGELFF.

The chain uses TRBV19 and TRBJ2-5; D is perhaps TRBD1 (6 bases). The CDR3 length is 14 residues. Germline V gene data show CDR1 as LNHDA and CDR2 as SQIVND (reference sequence). Trimming took off 3 bases at V and 7 bases at J, with 15 bases between the two ends. The CDR3 loop is CASSMTGSPLTQYF. The CDR3 DNA reads as TGTGCCAGTAGTATGACAGGCAGCCCATTGACCCAGTACTTC.

The chain links TRBV30 to TRBJ1-1, with D tentatively TRBD1 (5 bases). V dropped 4 bases and J dropped 2 bases, with 11 bases sitting between them. The V gene's germline CDR1 is GTSNPN and CDR2 SVGIG (reference sequence). This CDR3 is 13 amino acids long. This CDR3 is CAWNRGANTEAFF. The CDR3 coding sequence is TGTGCCTGGAACCGTGGGGCTAACACTGAAGCTTTCTTT.

The rearrangement joins TRBV7-8 to TRBJ1-5, with D maybe TRBD1 (5 bases). Germline assignment: CDR1 SGHVS and CDR2 FQNEAQ. Trimming stripped 0 bases from V and 5 bases from J, with 11 bases between. The CDR3 is 15 amino acids. Here the CDR3 reads CASSLAQGVDQPQHF. CDR3 coding DNA: TGTGCCAGCAGCTTAGCGCAGGGTGTTGATCAGCCCCAGCATTTT.

This clone has just a few counts. The V call is TRBV6-5, the J call TRBJ1-1, with a tentative D call TRBD1 (5 bases). Trimming stripped 6 bases from V and 1 base from J, with 15 bases between. Per the germline V gene, CDR1 is MNHEY and CDR2 is SVGAGI. The CDR3 runs 15 residues. CDR3 sequence (DNA): TGTGCCAGCAGAAGGGCGGACATTCGGAACACTGAAGCTTTCTTT. Its translation: CASRRADIRNTEAFF.

V and J are TRBV19 and TRBJ2-1, with 10 bases fitting TRBD2. Looked up from germline, CDR1 is LNHDA and CDR2 is SQIVND (reference sequence). The CDR3 has 16 residues. With 4 bases clipped from V and 3 bases from J, the junction kept 6 bases outside the gene matches. The CDR3 DNA reads as TGTGCCAGTAGTAACCTAGCGGGGGATATCTACAATGAGCAGTTCTTC. Encoded protein: CASSNLAGDIYNEQFF.

The chain uses TRBV6-6 and TRBJ2-7; TRBD1 matches 7 bases. The V segment lost 5 bases and the J segment 3 bases; nucleotides outside the gene matches: 10. Germline V lookup: CDR1 MNHNY, CDR2 SVGAGI (reference sequence). The CDR3 contains 15 residues. In nucleotides, the CDR3 is TGTGCCAGCAGTACTCGCCGGGACAGACTCTACGAGCAGTACTTC. Its protein product is CASSTRRDRLYEQYF.

The chain joins TRBV2 to TRBJ2-2; the D gene is possibly TRBD1 (6 bases). The length of the CDR3 is 16 residues. Per germline, CDR1 SNHLY and CDR2 FYNNEI. Trimming took 5 bases from V and 1 from J, leaving 14 bases between them. CDR3 DNA: TGTGCCAGCAGTAAAACCCGGACAGAGAACACCGGGGAGCTGTTTTTT. Amino acid sequence: CASSKTRTENTGELFF.

The chain uses TRBV10-3 and TRBJ1-1, with 8 positions matching TRBD1. Germline lookup yields CDR1 ENHRY and CDR2 SYGVKD. The trim removed 4 bases at V and 3 bases at J, leaving 4 bases unmatched. The CDR3 extends over 14 amino acids. Here the CDR3 reads CAISAGQGDTEAFF. In nucleotides, the CDR3 is TGTGCCATCAGTGCAGGACAGGGCGACACTGAAGCTTTCTTT.

The chain couples TRBV2 to TRBJ2-1, with 10 bases identical to TRBD1. In germline, CDR1 is SNHLY, CDR2 FYNNEI. Trimming cost V 8 bases and J 0 bases; bases outside gene matches: 22. The CDR3 loop spans 21 amino acids. Here the CDR3 DNA reads TGTGCCAGCCTCACTATGAAGAGACGGGACAGGGGATTTGGCTCCTACAATGAGCAGTTCTTC. It encodes CASLTMKRRDRGFGSYNEQFF.

The chain is built from TRBV30 and TRBJ1-5, with 7 bases that match TRBD1. Germline V gene data show CDR1 as GTSNPN and CDR2 as SVGIG (reference sequence). The CDR3 contains 15 residues. V shed 3 bases, J shed 5 bases, and the junction held 10 bases outside the gene matches. CDR3 sequence (DNA): TGTGCCTGGAGCCGACTTGGACAGGCCGATCAGCCCCAGCATTTT. Its translation is CAWSRLGQADQPQHF.

This chain connects TRBV18 to TRBJ2-2, with 9 bases identical to TRBD1. Germline trimming cut 3 bases from V and 4 bases from J; bases unmatched to any gene: 3. Germline V CDR1 and CDR2: KGHSH, LQKENI. The CDR3 contains 15 residues. The CDR3 spells CASSPLQGATGELFF. CDR3 DNA sequence: TGTGCCAGCTCACCCCTACAGGGGGCCACCGGGGAGCTGTTTTTT. Using reference TRBV18 and TRBJ2-2 for the parts outside the CDR3, the full variable domain is NAGVMQNPRHLVRRRGQEARLRCSPMKGHSHVYWYRQLPEEGLKFMVYLQKENIIDESGMPKERFSAEFPKEGPSILRIQQVVRGDSAAYFCASSPLQGATGELFFGEGSRLTVL.

V usage is TRBV6-2 or TRBV6-3 and J usage is TRBJ2-7, with 7 positions matching TRBD2. The CDR3 runs 14 residues. The germline CDR1 and CDR2 sequences are MNHEY and SVGEGT. The trim removed 2 bases at V and 4 bases at J, leaving 5 bases unmatched. This CDR3 is CASSYRGGGYEQYF. The CDR3 DNA reads as TGTGCCAGCAGTTACAGGGGCGGGGGATACGAGCAGTACTTC.

This chain links TRBV5-1 with TRBJ1-2; a possible D gene is TRBD1 (6 bases). Per the germline V gene, CDR1 is SGHRS and CDR2 is YFSETQ. This CDR3 region has 15 residues. The V gene lost 0 bases and the J gene lost 7 bases, with 16 bases spanning the gap. The CDR3 DNA sequence: TGCGCCAGCAGCTTGGTGGCGGGGGCCTTACGTGGCTACACCTTC. It encodes CASSLVAGALRGYTF.

The V gene is TRBV5-1, the J gene TRBJ1-2; D is unclear. The CDR3 spans 13 residues. From germline, CDR1 is SGHRS and CDR2 YFSETQ. The germline V and J ends were trimmed by 0 bases and 3 bases, with 6 bases remaining between them. The CDR3 DNA reads TGCGCCAGCAGCTTGGATGCGGACTATGGCTACACCTTC. Amino acids: CASSLDADYGYTF.

The V gene is TRBV30, the J gene TRBJ2-1, with a tentative D call TRBD1 (5 bases). In germline, CDR1 is GTSNPN, CDR2 SVGIG (reference sequence). The V end was cut by 2 bases, the J end by 0 bases, with 11 bases between. This CDR3 region has 15 residues. Here the CDR3 DNA reads TGTGCCTGGAGTTATATTAGGGGCTCCTACAATGAGCAGTTCTTC. As protein: CAWSYIRGSYNEQFF.

This clone has a single count. The sample has other DNA sequences that encode this CDR3 too. The chain is built from TRBV30 and TRBJ1-2; 9 nucleotides align to TRBD1. CDR1 GTSNPN and CDR2 SVGIG come from the germline V gene (reference sequence). This CDR3 has 13 amino acids. J was trimmed by 7 bases and V by 0 bases; bases with no gene match: 3. CDR3 DNA: TGTGCCTGGAGTGTACAGGGGGCCGGTGGCTACACCTTC. Translating it yields CAWSVQGAGGYTF.

CDR3 sequence: CAISGGQDYGYTF. The CDR3 DNA reads TGTGCCATCAGTGGGGGACAGGACTATGGCTACACCTTC. The V call is TRBV10-3, the J call TRBJ1-2; 8 nucleotides align to TRBD1. The V gene's germline CDR1 is ENHRY and CDR2 SYGVKD. The CDR3 totals 13 residues. Trimming took 4 bases from V and 3 from J; bases not matched to a gene: 1.